Listed below are T cell receptor beta chains from one sample, sequenced in a study of cytomegalovirus exposure and HLA in healthy donors. Sequencing used immunoSEQ multiplex PCR; TCRdb keeps in-frame clones, though not all of them. The data show 100,000 to 150,000 clones, 89% seen once. The sequenced sample was PBMCs. These receptors came from a young woman in good health and CMV-seronegative. CDR3s leave out the opening cysteine and the closing phenylalanine or tryptophan. Fields, in order: J gene, V gene, CDR3 protein.

j_call: TRBJ1-1
v_call: TRBV2
cdr3_aa: ASSPTGVTEAF

j_call: TRBJ1-2
v_call: TRBV19
cdr3_aa: ASRQGVEDNYGYT

j_call: TRBJ1-1
v_call: TRBV9
cdr3_aa: ASSVEGQVITEAF

j_call: TRBJ1-2
v_call: TRBV29-1
cdr3_aa: SVEGTGLSYGYT

j_call: TRBJ2-2
v_call: TRBV13
cdr3_aa: ASSGWATNTGELF

j_call: TRBJ2-2
v_call: TRBV15
cdr3_aa: ATSRGGTDYRWELF

j_call: TRBJ1-1
v_call: TRBV18
cdr3_aa: ASSPVTGQGNTEAF

j_call: TRBJ1-1
v_call: TRBV5-1
cdr3_aa: ASSYQGSPEAF

j_call: TRBJ2-7
v_call: TRBV28
cdr3_aa: ASSRIGGGYEQY

j_call: TRBJ2-1
v_call: TRBV30
cdr3_aa: AWSVGTSSYNEQF

j_call: TRBJ1-5
v_call: TRBV14
cdr3_aa: ASSQQDNQPQH

j_call: TRBJ2-2
v_call: TRBV28
cdr3_aa: ASSLWGQVGLTGELF

j_call: TRBJ1-6
v_call: TRBV27
cdr3_aa: ASSLVFLGQKSRISPLH

j_call: TRBJ1-1
v_call: TRBV27
cdr3_aa: ASRLLQVQNTEAF

j_call: TRBJ2-1
v_call: TRBV10-1
cdr3_aa: ASSEFSPLSYNEQF

j_call: TRBJ2-1
v_call: TRBV7-6
cdr3_aa: ASSLVGTDRSSYNEQF

j_call: TRBJ2-1
v_call: TRBV6-5
cdr3_aa: ASILKQGPYNEQF

j_call: TRBJ2-2
v_call: TRBV13
cdr3_aa: ASSLGSTGELF

j_call: TRBJ2-5
v_call: TRBV6-6
cdr3_aa: ASSSGTTSQETQY

j_call: TRBJ2-5
v_call: TRBV28
cdr3_aa: ASSLTSGTMRETQY

j_call: TRBJ1-1
v_call: TRBV4-1
cdr3_aa: ASSQGRTEAF

j_call: TRBJ1-5
v_call: TRBV6-5
cdr3_aa: ASSNGQGSNQPQH

j_call: TRBJ2-5
v_call: TRBV20-1
cdr3_aa: SAGGAETQY

j_call: TRBJ1-3
v_call: TRBV5-6
cdr3_aa: ASSADGGAGNTIY

j_call: TRBJ2-7
v_call: TRBV27
cdr3_aa: ASSRRILAGGDYEQY

j_call: TRBJ1-2
v_call: TRBV4-3
cdr3_aa: ASSQDPGKGGYT

j_call: TRBJ2-2
v_call: TRBV10-2
cdr3_aa: ASSEGLLF

j_call: TRBJ2-7
v_call: TRBV5-1
cdr3_aa: ASRSSGRPYEQY

j_call: TRBJ2-7
v_call: TRBV29-1
cdr3_aa: SVVTQGRYEQY

j_call: TRBJ1-2
v_call: TRBV5-6
cdr3_aa: ASSFVNREGYGYT

j_call: TRBJ1-2
v_call: TRBV7-2
cdr3_aa: ASSKHSERQVAQYGYT

j_call: TRBJ1-1
v_call: TRBV30
cdr3_aa: AWSVGGANTEAF

j_call: TRBJ1-1
v_call: TRBV14
cdr3_aa: ASSQVSWAKTEAF

j_call: TRBJ2-3
v_call: TRBV19
cdr3_aa: ASSIIAASTDTQY

j_call: TRBJ1-2
v_call: TRBV6-1
cdr3_aa: ASSEVAGALGGYT

j_call: TRBJ2-1
v_call: TRBV5-4
cdr3_aa: ASTLFAGTSGSNEQF

j_call: TRBJ1-1
v_call: TRBV10-3
cdr3_aa: AISGRPGAEAF

j_call: TRBJ2-1
v_call: TRBV2
cdr3_aa: ASSSSGSTYNEQF

j_call: TRBJ2-1
v_call: TRBV7-9
cdr3_aa: ASSQGSSYFNEQF

j_call: TRBJ2-4
v_call: TRBV30
cdr3_aa: AWSLGQGVKNIQY

j_call: TRBJ2-2
v_call: TRBV5-1
cdr3_aa: ASSLDGMNTGELF

j_call: TRBJ1-5
v_call: TRBV19
cdr3_aa: ASKIGLDRGNQPQH

j_call: TRBJ2-7
v_call: TRBV18
cdr3_aa: ASSPTLLAGWDEQY

j_call: TRBJ2-5
v_call: TRBV7-9
cdr3_aa: ASSLRLAGGSETQY

j_call: TRBJ2-3
v_call: TRBV15
cdr3_aa: ATSRGSGRSGDTQY

j_call: TRBJ1-5
v_call: TRBV4-2
cdr3_aa: ASSHGFLSSTQPQH

j_call: TRBJ1-3
v_call: TRBV14
cdr3_aa: ASSLSAGTPLY

j_call: TRBJ1-3
v_call: TRBV18
cdr3_aa: ASSEQSGNTIY

j_call: TRBJ1-2
v_call: TRBV5-6
cdr3_aa: ASSIPGQGSSGYT

j_call: TRBJ1-1
v_call: TRBV19
cdr3_aa: ASKSSNTEAF

j_call: TRBJ1-2
v_call: TRBV2
cdr3_aa: ASSITTRDRGWDT

j_call: TRBJ2-5
v_call: TRBV7-2
cdr3_aa: ASNPNLASGTGATQY

j_call: TRBJ2-5
v_call: TRBV10-2
cdr3_aa: ASSGGLAGYETQY

j_call: TRBJ1-4
v_call: TRBV5-6
cdr3_aa: ASSQRTGGNEKLF

j_call: TRBJ2-3
v_call: TRBV5-1
cdr3_aa: ASRRTSAGTDTQY